The 18 T cell receptor beta chains in this list originate from one sample, sequenced in a study of blood T cell repertoires in COVID-19. Sequencing was performed with immunoSEQ multiplex PCR; in TCRdb, only in-frame clones are kept and a portion is missing. The profile covers more than 85,000 clones, with 70% to 85% appearing a single time and around 9.8% taken by the ten largest. The specimen was peripheral blood. These receptors all come from a man aged 55-75 years with active or convalescent COVID-19.

The V gene is TRBV5-1, the J gene TRBJ2-3; 9 nucleotides agree with TRBD2. The CDR3 extends over 20 amino acids. The J segment lost 4 bases and the V segment lost 3 bases, leaving 21 bases of the junction unmatched. Germline V gene lookup returns CDR1 SGHRS and CDR2 YFSETQ. Here the CDR3 reads CASSYYPPGLSGRSPDTQYF. CDR3 coding DNA: TGCGCCAGCAGCTACTACCCCCCCGGGTTGAGCGGGAGGTCCCCAGATACGCAGTATTTT.

The chain links TRBV6-1 to TRBJ1-2; 9 bases align to TRBD1. Germline V lookup: CDR1 MNHNS, CDR2 SASEGT. CDR3 length: 13 residues. After removal of 3 bases from V and 7 bases from J, the junction contained 3 bases not matched to a gene. This CDR3 is CASSDLQGAGYTF. In nucleotides, the CDR3 is TGTGCCAGCAGTGACCTACAGGGGGCTGGCTACACCTTC.

V is TRBV3-1 (or the pseudogene TRBV3-2) and J is TRBJ2-4; 8 bases match TRBD1. The ends lost 1 base at V and 2 bases at J; junction bases unmatched: 4. CDR3 length equals 16 residues. Germline loops: CDR1 LGHDT, CDR2 YNNKEL (reference sequence). The CDR3 DNA reads as TGTGCCAGCAGCCAAGGGACAGGGAGGACCAAAAACATTCAGTACTTC. It encodes CASSQGTGRTKNIQYF.

This clone was counted a single time. The chain has TRBV19 and TRBJ2-2; D not resolved. The V gene lost 0 bases and the J gene lost 7 bases, with 3 bases spanning the gap. Germline V lookup: CDR1 LNHDA, CDR2 SQIVND (reference sequence). The CDR3 runs to 12 residues. The CDR3 is CASSIDLGELFF. The CDR3 coding sequence is TGTGCCAGTAGTATAGATCTCGGGGAGCTGTTTTTT.

J is TRBJ1-3 and V is TRBV28, with TRBD1 as a possible D gene (6 bases). The CDR3 covers 13 residues. The V and J ends lost 8 bases and 2 bases respectively, with 10 bases between them. Germline V lookup: CDR1 MDHEN, CDR2 SYDVKM. CDR3 sequence: CASLQGAGNTIYF. The CDR3 DNA follows: TGTGCCAGCCTACAGGGCGCTGGAAACACCATATATTTT. The variable domain in full, with the rest retrieved from reference TRBV28 and TRBJ1-3, is DVKVTQSSRYLVKRTGEKVFLECVQDMDHENMFWYRQDPGLGLRLIYFSYDVKMKEKGDIPEGYSVSREKKERFSLILESASTNQTSMYLCASLQGAGNTIYFGEGSWLTVV.

The chain has TRBV28 and TRBJ2-6; 7 nucleotides align to TRBD1. Germline CDR1 is MDHEN and CDR2 is SYDVKM. Unmatched junction bases numbered 6, after V lost 3 bases and J lost 1 base. The CDR3 is made up of 17 amino acids. The CDR3 loop reads CASSLPRQGSGANVLTF. The CDR3, as DNA: TGTGCCAGCAGTTTGCCCCGACAGGGTTCTGGGGCCAACGTCCTGACTTTC. Full variable domain (rest looked up from reference TRBV28 and TRBJ2-6): DVKVTQSSRYLVKRTGEKVFLECVQDMDHENMFWYRQDPGLGLRLIYFSYDVKMKEKGDIPEGYSVSREKKERFSLILESASTNQTSMYLCASSLPRQGSGANVLTFGAGSRLTVL.

This chain connects TRBV7-9 to TRBJ1-5; D not certain. Germline CDR1 is SEHNR and CDR2 is FQNEAQ (reference sequence). The CDR3 is 16 residues long. V was trimmed by 1 base and J by 4 bases, leaving 14 bases between them. As DNA, the CDR3 is TGTGCCAGCAGCTTAGGTACTACAACGGGAAATCAGCCCCAGCATTTT. Its protein is CASSLGTTTGNQPQHF.

The gene calls are TRBV6-5 and TRBJ2-3, with 9 nucleotides matching TRBD2. Germline V CDR1 and CDR2: MNHEY, SVGAGI. V was clipped by 0 bases and J by 2 bases; unmatched bases: 3. The CDR3 length is 16 residues. CDR3 residues: CASSYSSGSFTDTQYF. The CDR3 DNA sequence: TGTGCCAGCAGTTACTCTAGCGGGAGTTTCACAGATACGCAGTATTTT.

This clone was seen only a few times. This chain connects TRBV29-1 to TRBJ2-7; the D gene is possibly TRBD2 (5 bases). The CDR3 runs 15 residues. V lost 2 bases and J lost 2, with 16 bases in between. CDR1 and CDR2 (germline): SQVTM, ANQGSEA. The CDR3 spells CSVEILKEGTYEQYF. The CDR3 nucleotides read TGCAGCGTTGAAATACTGAAAGAGGGAACCTACGAGCAGTACTTC.

The rearrangement joins TRBV2 to TRBJ1-5; possibly TRBD1 for D (5 bases). In germline, CDR1 is SNHLY, CDR2 FYNNEI. The CDR3 length is 14 residues. The germline V and J ends were trimmed by 4 bases and 3 bases, with 10 bases remaining between them. CDR3 sequence reads: CASSVRGNNQPQHF. The CDR3, as DNA: TGTGCCAGCAGTGTACGGGGGAACAATCAGCCCCAGCATTTT.

The genes are TRBV6-4 and TRBJ2-1, with 7 bases identical to TRBD2. J was trimmed by 8 bases and V by 6 bases; bases with no gene match: 10. The CDR3 spans 14 residues. The germline CDR1 and CDR2 sequences are MRHNA and SNTAGT. CDR3 amino acids: CASRPSGHADEQFF. In DNA form, the CDR3 reads TGTGCCAGCAGGCCTAGCGGTCACGCGGATGAGCAGTTCTTC.

The V gene is TRBV19, the J gene TRBJ1-2; 7 bases line up with TRBD1. After removal of 5 bases from V and 3 bases from J, the junction contained 12 bases not matched to a gene. CDR3 size: 16 residues. Germline V gene lookup returns CDR1 LNHDA and CDR2 SQIVND (reference sequence). The CDR3 protein is CASSDRANRGDYGYTF. The CDR3 DNA sequence: TGTGCCAGTAGTGACAGGGCCAACCGCGGGGACTATGGCTACACCTTC.

The J gene is TRBJ2-1, the V gene TRBV5-6, with 8 positions matching TRBD1. J gave up 2 bases and V 4 bases, and 8 bases lay outside the gene matches. The length of the CDR3 is 16 residues. Germline V gives CDR1 SGHDT, CDR2 YYEEEE. CDR3 in DNA: TGTGCCAGCAGCCGCGGACAGGGCGGCCCCTACAATGAGCAGTTCTTC. It is translated as CASSRGQGGPYNEQFF.

The chain recombines TRBV5-6 with TRBJ2-7; possible D gene TRBD2, 6 bases. V gave up 4 bases and J gave up 2 bases, with 19 bases separating them. The CDR3 has 16 amino acids. The V gene's germline CDR1 is SGHDT and CDR2 YYEEEE. The CDR3 nucleotides are TGTGCCAGCAGCCCAGTTATAGCTGGACTAACCTACGAGCAGTACTTC. As protein: CASSPVIAGLTYEQYF.

V and J are TRBV4-1 and TRBJ1-5, with a weak D call TRBD1 (5 bases). Trimming took 0 bases from V and 7 from J, leaving 19 bases between them. The CDR3 has 17 residues. Germline assignment: CDR1 MGHRA and CDR2 YSYEKL. CDR3 sequence reads: CASSQENLVGGWQPQHF. The CDR3 coding sequence is TGCGCCAGCAGCCAAGAGAACTTGGTGGGGGGGTGGCAGCCCCAGCATTTT.

The chain carries TRBV28 and TRBJ1-3; 9 nucleotides line up with TRBD1. After removal of 3 bases from V and 3 bases from J, the junction contained 6 bases not matched to a gene. The CDR3 covers 16 residues. The germline V gene has CDR1 MDHEN and CDR2 SYDVKM. DNA for the CDR3: TGTGCCAGCAGTTTGAACAGGGGGCAAGTTGGAAACACCATATATTTT. As protein: CASSLNRGQVGNTIYF.

The chain employs TRBV5-4 and TRBJ1-6; TRBD1 might be the D (5 bases). V dropped 0 bases and J dropped 6 bases, with 16 bases sitting between them. The length of the CDR3 is 17 residues. The germline CDR1 and CDR2 sequences are SGHNT and YYREEE (reference sequence). The CDR3: CASSLGQGGYGNSPLHF. Written as DNA, the CDR3 is TGTGCCAGCAGCTTGGGGCAGGGAGGATATGGTAATTCACCCCTCCACTTT.

V gene TRBV4-1 combines with J gene TRBJ2-5, with D perhaps matching TRBD2 (6 bases). Germline values: CDR1 MGHRA, CDR2 YSYEKL. The CDR3 loop spans 16 amino acids. V lost 3 bases to trimming and J lost 3 bases, with 17 bases between them. The CDR3 reads CASSHSTTGTEETQYF. The DNA for the CDR3 is TGCGCCAGCAGCCACTCCACCACCGGGACTGAAGAGACCCAGTACTTC.